This TCR beta chain was recorded in a study of T cell changes during pregnancy in multiple sclerosis. The table lists this clone with many counts. This CDR3 region has 17 residues. V trimming: 1 base; J trimming: 8 bases; junction bases outside the gene matches: 14. Germline V gene sequence: CDR1 MGHRA, CDR2 YSYEKL. Here immunoSEQ multiplex PCR was the method, and the copy in TCRdb shows in-frame clones only, minus some. The sample lists 60,000 or so clones; roughly nine tenths were seen once. This clonotype was obtained from a female donor with multiple sclerosis, enrolled in a pregnancy study. The sample was peripheral blood, taken in the first trimester of pregnancy. The chain uses TRBV4-1 and TRBJ1-2, with 9 bases matching TRBD1. For the CDR3, the DNA is TGCGCCAGCAGCCAAGTTGTGATTCGGGACAGGGCTTTAGGCTACACCTTC. Protein: CASSQVVIRDRALGYTF.